This TCR beta chain was obtained from a study of shared clonotypes between healthy human individuals. Across the study: CD4 naive and memory got three plates each, CD8 naive two, CD8 memory one. Points from the study as a whole: The diversity represented, both genetic and in exposure history, was limited by few donors. Non-shared clonotypes were found to have lower generation probabilities than the clonotypes that were shared by all four of the sorted-subset donors. Rarefaction analysis demonstrated incomplete sorted-subset sequencing notwithstanding large depth.

The protocol was immunoSEQ multiplex PCR, while the TCRdb copy is restricted to in-frame clones and leaves out a portion. This table has some 1,100,000 clones, 75% to 80% appearing once. Germline CDR1 SGHRS, CDR2 YFSETQ. Trimming cost V 4 bases and J 3 bases, with 11 bases left between them. CDR3 size: 14 residues. On this clone itself: Its specificity is unknown.

This TCR was sampled from a man aged 18 to 30 in good health. Some clones in this sample may be carry-over from other donors' samples. What was sequenced was memory CD4+ T cells from PBMCs. The subset is: CD45RA-negative fraction. The chain is built from TRBV5-1 and TRBJ2-1, with D possibly being TRBD2 (5 bases). This CDR3 reads CASSRGGVYNEQFF. The DNA for the CDR3 is TGCGCCAGCAGCAGAGGAGGAGTCTACAATGAGCAGTTCTTC.